This paragraph reports one TCR beta chain. CDR1 and CDR2 (germline): MDHEN, SYDVKM. Trimming removed 5 bases at V and 4 bases at J, with 8 bases between. The CDR3 spans 12 residues. This specimen comes from a study of beta chain features in type 1 diabetes. Study overall: Examined across all samples were over 85 million sorted cells.

Sequencing targeted expressed TCRB transcripts, as all isolated RNA had been reverse transcribed. Produced via immunoSEQ multiplex PCR; TCRdb's table is partial and in-frame only. The sample lists 300,000 or so clones, 8% seen once, with around 0.45% in the top ten. The receptor was isolated from a woman aged 18-29 years in good health. The chain combines TRBV28 with TRBJ1-2; D is unclear. Sequencing was performed on central memory CD4+ T cells from blood. The CDR3 DNA reads TGTGCCAGCAGTGGATGGGGCTATGGCTACACCTTC. Residues: CASSGWGYGYTF.